This T cell receptor (beta chain) was recovered during a study of graft-versus-host responses after intestinal transplantation. The repertoire was sequenced with immunoSEQ multiplex PCR; TCRdb's copy has only in-frame clones and lacks some. The sample lists about 130,000 clones, approximately 94% occurring once. Concerning this clone: Its cognate antigen is unknown.

Trimming removed 4 bases at V and 2 bases at J, with 8 bases between. CDR3 length: 13 residues. CDR1 is SGHAT and CDR2 is FQNNGV in the germline V gene. The source is a human donor who received an intestinal transplant. The sample in question was unstimulated CD4+ T cells sorted from spleen or lymph node cells, obtained before intestinal transplant. V usage is TRBV11-2 and J usage is TRBJ1-2; D call uncertain. CDR3 region: CASSSGFNYGYTF. Written as DNA, the CDR3 is TGTGCCAGCAGCTCGGGATTCAACTATGGCTACACCTTC.